This passage covers 24 T cell receptor beta chains from one sample sequenced in a study of OX40 agonist ivuxolimab in advanced cancers. The table came from immunoSEQ multiplex PCR; TCRdb's copy has only in-frame clones and leaves some out. Of more than 80,000 clones in the sample, under 95% were seen once. Sequenced here: CD4+ or CD8+ T cells sorted from blood, sampled in a trial of the OX40 agonist ivuxolimab. Every receptor here comes from an adult with an advanced solid tumor such as melanoma, head and neck, liver or kidney cancer.

The CDR3 nucleotides are TGTGCCAGCAGGAGGGACGAGGGGATCTATGGCTACACCTTC. It yields the protein CASRRDEGIYGYTF. The chain combines TRBV2 with TRBJ1-2; the D gene is possibly TRBD1 (5 bases). Trimming pared 6 bases from V and 4 bases from J, leaving 15 bases between. CDR1 is SNHLY and CDR2 is FYNNEI in the germline V gene. The CDR3 runs to 14 residues.

The rearrangement uses TRBV10-2 and TRBJ2-2; D not certain. Trimming stripped 7 bases from V and 7 bases from J, with 10 bases between. Germline V gene data show CDR1 as WSHSY and CDR2 as SAAADI. The CDR3 runs 12 residues. CDR3 loop: CASKANLGELFF. DNA of the CDR3: TGCGCCAGCAAAGCGAACCTCGGGGAGCTGTTTTTT.

CDR3 residues: CASSLGQGFADTQYF. The CDR3 nucleotides read TGTGCCAGCAGCTTAGGGCAGGGTTTCGCAGATACGCAGTATTTT. This chain uses TRBV7-2 with TRBJ2-3, with D tentatively TRBD1 (5 bases). The germline CDR1 and CDR2 sequences are SGHTA and FQGNSA. The CDR3 is 15 amino acids. The V gene lost 1 base and the J gene lost 4 bases, with 12 bases spanning the gap.

The chain employs TRBV27 and TRBJ2-3, with a weak D call TRBD2 (5 bases). Germline CDR1 reads MNHEY; CDR2 reads SMNVEV (reference sequence). Trimming stripped 3 bases from V and 4 bases from J, with 11 bases between. This CDR3 has 14 residues. The CDR3 DNA sequence: TGTGCCAGCAGTTTCGGGCGGGCCCCAGATACGCAGTATTTT. Translation: CASSFGRAPDTQYF.

The chain links TRBV28 to TRBJ1-6; no reliable D call. Germline values: CDR1 MDHEN, CDR2 SYDVKM. V was cut by 9 bases and J by 7 bases, with 7 bases left in between. The CDR3 has 11 residues. CDR3 coding DNA: TGTGCCAGTGCGACCAATTCACCCCTCCACTTT. Protein: CASATNSPLHF.

The rearrangement links TRBV6-5 to TRBJ2-1; D perhaps matches TRBD1 (6 bases). V was pared by 0 bases and J by 8 bases, with 17 bases between. CDR1 and CDR2 from the germline V gene are MNHEY and SVGAGI. The CDR3 totals 16 residues. DNA of the CDR3: TGTGCCAGCAGTTACTCGACAGGCCCAGGACGGGATGAGCAGTTCTTC. Its protein product is CASSYSTGPGRDEQFF.

The genes are TRBV9 and TRBJ1-2; D is perhaps TRBD1 (5 bases). This CDR3 comprises 15 residues. V lost 2 bases and J 4 bases, leaving 15 bases between the germline ends. Per germline, CDR1 SGDLS and CDR2 YYNGEE. CDR3 loop: CASSVGDSYLYGYTF. The CDR3 coding sequence is TGTGCCAGCAGCGTGGGAGACAGTTATCTCTATGGCTACACCTTC.

The genes are TRBV28 and TRBJ2-1; D unclear. The CDR3 has 15 amino acids. Germline CDR1 and CDR2: MDHEN and SYDVKM. Trimming took 7 bases from V and 2 from J, leaving 15 bases between them. CDR3 sequence reads: CASNRRLGAYNEQFF. CDR3 DNA sequence: TGTGCCAGCAATCGGAGACTGGGCGCCTACAATGAGCAGTTCTTC.

In this sample, this clone turned up once. The chain is built from TRBV4-2 and TRBJ2-3; D remains ambiguous. Germline V gene sequence: CDR1 LGHNA, CDR2 YNFKEQ. The ends were cut back, 2 bases at V and 6 bases at J, with 24 bases in the middle. The CDR3 is made up of 18 amino acids. CDR3: CASSQNPLGAEEVDTQYF. DNA of the CDR3: TGTGCCAGCAGCCAAAACCCCCTCGGCGCGGAAGAGGTGGATACGCAGTATTTT.

The V gene is TRBV2, the J gene TRBJ1-1; TRBD1 aligns across 9 bases. The germline V gene has CDR1 SNHLY and CDR2 FYNNEI. The CDR3 totals 17 residues. V trimming: 7 bases; J trimming: 3 bases; junction bases outside the gene matches: 15. CDR3 in amino acids: CASKTGTGIGRYTEAFF. The CDR3 coding sequence is TGTGCCAGCAAAACCGGGACAGGGATCGGGAGATACACTGAAGCTTTCTTT.

This chain uses TRBV28 with TRBJ2-5; TRBD1 matches at 7 bases. Germline CDR1 is MDHEN and CDR2 is SYDVKM. V shed 8 bases and J 5 bases; nucleotides not matched to a gene: 8. The CDR3 loop spans 13 amino acids. The CDR3 reads CASSTGRGETQYF. CDR3 DNA: TGTGCCAGCTCGACAGGGAGAGGGGAGACCCAGTACTTC.

The rearrangement joins TRBV18 to TRBJ1-2, with 8 bases aligning to TRBD1. The CDR3 covers 14 residues. Per germline, CDR1 KGHSH and CDR2 LQKENI. V shed 3 bases and J 7 bases; nucleotides not matched to a gene: 7. CDR3 sequence (DNA): TGTGCCAGCTCACCCTCGGGACAGGTCCCTGGCTACACCTTC. The encoded protein is CASSPSGQVPGYTF.

The V call is TRBV4-3, the J call TRBJ1-1; 7 nucleotides match TRBD1. With V trimmed by 3 bases and J by 6 bases, 4 bases remained unmatched. The CDR3 has 13 residues. Germline assignment: CDR1 LGHNA and CDR2 YSLEER. Here the CDR3 reads CASSHDRESEAFF. Here the CDR3 DNA reads TGCGCCAGCAGCCATGACAGGGAATCTGAAGCTTTCTTT.

The rearrangement links TRBV9 to TRBJ1-2; a possible D gene is TRBD1 (5 bases). Germline V gene sequence: CDR1 SGDLS, CDR2 YYNGEE. The CDR3 sequence is 12 residues long. Trimming removed 3 bases at V and 6 bases at J, with 9 bases between. The CDR3 protein is CASSADSDGYTF. CDR3 nucleotide sequence: TGTGCCAGCAGCGCAGACAGCGATGGCTACACCTTC.

The count of this clone is one. The chain is built from TRBV6-6 and TRBJ1-1; D not certain. The germline CDR1 and CDR2 sequences are MNHNY and SVGAGI (reference sequence). The CDR3 covers 14 residues. Trimming cost V 2 bases and J 2 bases, with 9 bases left between them. CDR3 in DNA: TGTGCCAGCAGTTACGCAGTTGTTAACACTGAAGCTTTCTTT. Protein product: CASSYAVVNTEAFF.

With regard to this clone: In the same sample, other DNA sequences code for this CDR3. The gene calls are TRBV28 and TRBJ1-1; a possible D gene is TRBD1 (6 bases). The germline CDR1 and CDR2 sequences are MDHEN and SYDVKM. This CDR3 is 13 amino acids long. Trimming stripped 2 bases from V and 5 bases from J, with 9 bases between. CDR3 amino acids: CASSLRGGTEAFF. For the CDR3, the DNA is TGTGCCAGCAGTTTAAGAGGGGGAACTGAAGCTTTCTTT. The variable domain in full, with the rest retrieved from reference TRBV28 and TRBJ1-1, is DVKVTQSSRYLVKRTGEKVFLECVQDMDHENMFWYRQDPGLGLRLIYFSYDVKMKEKGDIPEGYSVSREKKERFSLILESASTNQTSMYLCASSLRGGTEAFFGQGTRLTVV.

The genes are TRBV11-3 and TRBJ2-7, with TRBD1 matching 7 bases. V lost 3 bases to trimming and J lost 1 base; unmatched junction nucleotides: 3. Per the germline V gene, CDR1 is SGHNT and CDR2 is YENEEA. The CDR3 totals 14 residues. The CDR3 sequence: CASSFGTASYEQYV. For the CDR3, the DNA is TGTGCCAGCAGCTTCGGGACAGCTTCCTACGAGCAGTACGTC.

This clone has more than one count but fewer than ten. This chain uses TRBV30 with TRBJ1-1, with D possibly matching TRBD1 (5 bases). This CDR3 is 12 amino acids long. V shed 0 bases and J shed 5 bases, with 7 bases lying between them. Germline CDR1 reads GTSNPN; CDR2 reads SVGIG (reference sequence). CDR3 in amino acids: CAWSVGGTEAFF. The CDR3 DNA follows: TGTGCCTGGAGTGTCGGGGGGACTGAAGCTTTCTTT.

This clone was seen only a few times. The chain employs TRBV28 and TRBJ2-7; 8 bases are a match to TRBD1. Germline CDR1 MDHEN, CDR2 SYDVKM. The CDR3 totals 13 residues. V trimming: 4 bases; J trimming: 6 bases; junction bases outside the gene matches: 5. CDR3 sequence: CASSWGRGREQYF. CDR3 DNA: TGTGCCAGCAGTTGGGGCAGGGGGCGCGAGCAGTACTTC. The full variable domain, its missing parts supplied by reference TRBV28 and TRBJ2-7, is DVKVTQSSRYLVKRTGEKVFLECVQDMDHENMFWYRQDPGLGLRLIYFSYDVKMKEKGDIPEGYSVSREKKERFSLILESASTNQTSMYLCASSWGRGREQYFGPGTRLTVT.

The J gene is TRBJ2-5, the V gene TRBV28, with D perhaps assigned TRBD1 or TRBD2 (5 bases each). The CDR3 runs 17 residues. Trimming shortened V by 3 bases and J by 4 bases, and 21 bases separated the two germline ends. CDR1 is MDHEN and CDR2 is SYDVKM in the germline V gene. The DNA of the CDR3 is TGTGCCAGCAGTTTCGCCTTAGAAGGACACGCGGGAGAGACCCAGTACTTC. Translating it yields CASSFALEGHAGETQYF.

This clone was picked up one time. The V gene is TRBV28, the J gene TRBJ1-2; perhaps TRBD1 as D (6 bases). Trimming took off 6 bases at V and 0 bases at J, with 11 bases between the two ends. The CDR3 length is 14 residues. Germline lookup yields CDR1 MDHEN and CDR2 SYDVKM. The CDR3 region is CASSRRQANYGYTF. CDR3 bases: TGTGCCAGCAGCAGGCGACAGGCTAACTATGGCTACACCTTC.

The chain has TRBV4-3 and TRBJ1-4, with D possibly TRBD1 on 5 matching bases. Germline V gives CDR1 LGHNA, CDR2 YSLEER. This CDR3 spans 15 amino acids. V was pared by 0 bases and J by 6 bases, with 11 bases between. CDR3 DNA: TGCGCCAGCAGCCAAGACGGCAGGGAGGATGAAAAACTGTTTTTT. It encodes CASSQDGREDEKLFF.

This clone was found a few times. The chain uses TRBV6-5 and TRBJ1-2; D remains unclear. The CDR3 extends over 14 amino acids. Trimming removed 5 bases at V and 6 bases at J, with 16 bases between. Germline loops: CDR1 MNHEY, CDR2 SVGAGI. CDR3 in amino acids: CASSPFGEGHGYTF. DNA for the CDR3: TGTGCCAGCAGTCCTTTTGGTGAGGGTCATGGCTACACCTTC.

The rearrangement links TRBV4-1 to TRBJ2-7; unclear D gene. Trimming stripped 2 bases from V and 5 bases from J, with 7 bases between. The CDR3 has 12 residues. Germline V lookup: CDR1 MGHRA, CDR2 YSYEKL. Written as DNA, the CDR3 is TGCGCCAGCAGCCAAATCACCCACGAGCAGTACTTC. Residues: CASSQITHEQYF.